This T cell receptor (beta chain) was sequenced during a study of blood T cell repertoires in COVID-19. Study-wide background: Acute-phase and convalescent COVID-19 samples originated in the United States, Italy and Spain. In each case, the material was cDNA or gDNA derived from T cells, B-cell-depleted T cells, or PBMCs.

Authors' data handling: Amplification of reference gene primers was used by the study to estimate nucleated cell counts. The table came from immunoSEQ multiplex PCR; TCRdb's copy has only in-frame clones and leaves some out. V and J calls and clone size are copied from that table; D and trimming were computed from the DNA. The sample holds about 53,000 clones, roughly 85% seen once. CDR1 and CDR2 (germline): KGHSH, LQKENI. CDR3 length: 13 residues. The J segment lost 6 bases and the V segment lost 4 bases, leaving 4 bases of the junction unmatched. Specimen: peripheral blood. This TCR came from an elderly man with acute or convalescent COVID-19. The chain links TRBV18 to TRBJ2-7, with 9 bases lining up with TRBD1. Here the CDR3 DNA reads TGTGCCAGCTCACAGGGACAGGGATCCGAGCAGTACTTC. It codes for CASSQGQGSEQYF.